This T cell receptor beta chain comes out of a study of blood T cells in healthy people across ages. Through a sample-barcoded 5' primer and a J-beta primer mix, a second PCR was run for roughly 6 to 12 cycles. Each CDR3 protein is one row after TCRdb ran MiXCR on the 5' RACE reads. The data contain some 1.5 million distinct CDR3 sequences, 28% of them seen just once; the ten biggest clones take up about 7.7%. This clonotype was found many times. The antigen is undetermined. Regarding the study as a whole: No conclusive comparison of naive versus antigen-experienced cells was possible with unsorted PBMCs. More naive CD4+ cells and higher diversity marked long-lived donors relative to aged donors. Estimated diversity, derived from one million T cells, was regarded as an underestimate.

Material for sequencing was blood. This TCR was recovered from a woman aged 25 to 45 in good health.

CDR3 nucleotide sequence: TGCGCCAGCAGCCAAGGGAGCTCTGGTCATGGCTACACCTTC. This sequence encodes CASSQGSSGHGYTF. The gene calls are TRBV4-3 and TRBJ1-2; D is ambiguous. The V end was cut by 1 base, the J end by 6 bases, with 12 bases between. Per the germline V gene, CDR1 is LGHNA and CDR2 is YSLEER. CDR3 length: 14 amino acids.